Listed here are 18 T cell receptor beta chains from one sample, sequenced in a study of cytomegalovirus exposure and HLA in healthy donors. The PCR employed 60 Vbeta primers together with 13 Jbeta primers. Method: immunoSEQ multiplex PCR; TCRdb's copy keeps in-frame clones and lacks some. The sample lists about 97,000 clones; around 82% were seen once. Sequences were obtained from PBMCs. These receptors originate from a man aged 40-49 years in good health and CMV-seropositive.

The V and J genes are TRBV28 and TRBJ2-3; a weak D match, TRBD1 (5 bases). CDR1 and CDR2 (germline): MDHEN, SYDVKM. CDR3 length: 13 residues. V was trimmed by 2 bases and J by 4 bases, leaving 7 bases between them. This CDR3 reads CASSLGHPDTQYF. The CDR3 DNA is TGTGCCAGCAGTTTAGGACACCCAGATACGCAGTATTTT.

The rearrangement links TRBV2 to TRBJ2-5; TRBD1 is a possible D gene (6 bases). V gave up 7 bases and J gave up 4 bases, with 16 bases separating them. Germline V gene sequence: CDR1 SNHLY, CDR2 FYNNEI. The CDR3 consists of 14 residues. As DNA, the CDR3 is TGTGCCAGCAAGGCAGGACAGACTACAGAGACCCAGTACTTC. Protein: CASKAGQTTETQYF.

This chain connects TRBV30 to TRBJ2-2; no clear D. Trimming stripped 4 bases from V and 6 bases from J, with 9 bases between. The CDR3 contains 12 residues. CDR1 and CDR2 (germline): GTSNPN, SVGIG (reference sequence). CDR3 sequence (DNA): TGTGCCTGGACGGCAGGCGCCGGGGAGCTGTTTTTT. Its protein is CAWTAGAGELFF.

V usage is TRBV5-1 and J usage is TRBJ2-6, with TRBD1 matching over 8 bases. Trimming at V came to 3 bases and at J to 0 bases, leaving 2 bases not matched to a gene. Germline V gene sequence: CDR1 SGHRS, CDR2 YFSETQ. This CDR3 is 16 amino acids long. CDR3 protein: CASSWDRSSGANVLTF. In DNA, the CDR3 is TGCGCCAGCAGCTGGGACAGGAGCTCTGGGGCCAACGTCCTGACTTTC. The full variable domain, with the rest looked up from reference TRBV5-1 and TRBJ2-6, is KAGVTQTPRYLIKTRGQQVTLSCSPISGHRSVSWYQQTPGQGLQFLFEYFSETQRNKGNFPGRFSGRQFSNSRSEMNVSTLELGDSALYLCASSWDRSSGANVLTFGAGSRLTVL.

The V and J genes are TRBV5-4 and TRBJ2-3, with 14 bases lining up with TRBD2. Germline assignment: CDR1 SGHNT and CDR2 YYREEE (reference sequence). With 4 bases clipped from V and 1 base from J, the junction kept 5 bases outside the gene matches. The CDR3 is 17 residues long. The CDR3 DNA reads as TGTGCCAGCAGCCCTGGGACTAGCGGGGGCGGCACAGATACGCAGTATTTT. Translating it yields CASSPGTSGGGTDTQYF. Full variable domain (outside the CDR3, taken from reference TRBV5-4 and TRBJ2-3): ETGVTQSPTHLIKTRGQQVTLRCSSQSGHNTVSWYQQALGQGPQFIFQYYREEENGRGNFPPRFSGLQFPNYSSELNVNALELDDSALYLCASSPGTSGGGTDTQYFGPGTRLTVL.

The chain links TRBV10-1 to TRBJ1-5; 8 nucleotides line up with TRBD1. The CDR3 runs 13 residues. Germline V gene sequence: CDR1 WNHNN, CDR2 SYGVQD (reference sequence). Trimming took 6 bases from V and 5 from J; bases not matched to a gene: 3. In DNA form, the CDR3 reads TGCGCCAGCAGCGGGACAGGTGATCAGCCCCAGCATTTT. It yields the protein CASSGTGDQPQHF.

V gene TRBV5-1 combines with J gene TRBJ1-2, with D possibly matching TRBD1 (5 bases). The germline gives CDR1 SGHRS, CDR2 YFSETQ. This CDR3 has 15 amino acids. V was trimmed by 4 bases and J by 2 bases, leaving 15 bases between them. CDR3 DNA sequence: TGCGCCAGCAGCCGAGGGGTGGGAGGGAACTATGGCTACACCTTC. The encoded protein is CASSRGVGGNYGYTF. The full variable domain, in which reference TRBV5-1 and TRBJ1-2 provide the parts outside the CDR3, is KAGVTQTPRYLIKTRGQQVTLSCSPISGHRSVSWYQQTPGQGLQFLFEYFSETQRNKGNFPGRFSGRQFSNSRSEMNVSTLELGDSALYLCASSRGVGGNYGYTFGSGTRLTVV.

A few counts support this clone. J is TRBJ2-7 and V is TRBV7-2; 10 nucleotides align to TRBD2. Germline V gene data show CDR1 as SGHTA and CDR2 as FQGNSA. J gave up 4 bases and V 1 base, and 4 bases lay outside the gene matches. The CDR3 has 15 amino acids. This chain's CDR3 is CASSLGSGGPYEQYF. CDR3 nucleotide sequence: TGTGCCAGCAGCTTAGGTAGCGGGGGGCCTTACGAGCAGTACTTC. The variable domain in full, with the rest retrieved from reference TRBV7-2 and TRBJ2-7, is GAGVSQSPSNKVTEKGKDVELRCDPISGHTALYWYRQSLGQGLEFLIYFQGNSAPDKSGLPSDRFSAERTGGSVSTLTIQRTQQEDSAVYLCASSLGSGGPYEQYFGPGTRLTVT.

The gene calls are TRBV6-1 and TRBJ2-6; D gene uncertain. Trimming stripped 1 base from V and 4 bases from J, with 20 bases between. Germline CDR1 MNHNS, CDR2 SASEGT. The CDR3 totals 19 residues. This CDR3 reads CASSEGHRLRLSGANVLTF. CDR3 in DNA: TGTGCCAGCAGTGAAGGACATCGTTTACGGCTTTCAGGGGCCAACGTCCTGACTTTC.

The rearrangement links TRBV30 to TRBJ2-2; D remains unclear. V lost 4 bases to trimming and J lost 4 bases, with 13 bases between them. Germline lookup yields CDR1 GTSNPN and CDR2 SVGIG (reference sequence). The CDR3 covers 14 residues. The DNA of the CDR3 is TGTGCCTGGAAAATGTCCTCCGGCACCGGGGAGCTGTTTTTT. This translates into CAWKMSSGTGELFF.

This clone came up once. The rearrangement links TRBV11-3 to TRBJ1-1; D is uncertain. Germline lookup yields CDR1 SGHNT and CDR2 YENEEA. The V end was cut by 4 bases, the J end by 3 bases, with 9 bases between. The length of the CDR3 is 13 residues. The CDR3 region has the DNA TGTGCCAGCAGCTCCGGAAGCGACACTGAAGCTTTCTTT. This sequence encodes CASSSGSDTEAFF.

The chain couples TRBV27 to TRBJ1-2; 11 nucleotides agree with TRBD1. The ends lost 5 bases at V and 2 bases at J; junction bases unmatched: 7. The CDR3 runs 16 residues. CDR1 is MNHEY and CDR2 is SMNVEV in the germline V gene (reference sequence). The CDR3 DNA is TGTGCCAGCAGTCCTCGAGGACAGGGGGCGAACTATGGCTACACCTTC. It is translated as CASSPRGQGANYGYTF.

The V call is TRBV7-6, the J call TRBJ2-2, with D possibly being TRBD2 (5 bases). The V gene's germline CDR1 is SGHVS and CDR2 FNYEAQ. The CDR3 runs to 14 residues. Trimming shortened V by 5 bases and J by 7 bases, and 14 bases separated the two germline ends. The CDR3 is CASSPRRGNGELFF. As DNA, the CDR3 is TGTGCCAGCAGCCCCCGACGGGGTAACGGGGAGCTGTTTTTT.

This clone was detected only a few times. V is TRBV5-1 and J is TRBJ2-7; 11 nucleotides agree with TRBD1. J gave up 3 bases and V 0 bases, and 2 bases lay outside the gene matches. The CDR3 loop spans 15 amino acids. Germline V gene lookup returns CDR1 SGHRS and CDR2 YFSETQ. The CDR3 region has the DNA TGCGCCAGCAGCTTGGCCGGGACAGGGGGCTACGAGCAGTACTTC. It encodes CASSLAGTGGYEQYF. The full variable domain, in which reference TRBV5-1 and TRBJ2-7 provide the parts outside the CDR3, is KAGVTQTPRYLIKTRGQQVTLSCSPISGHRSVSWYQQTPGQGLQFLFEYFSETQRNKGNFPGRFSGRQFSNSRSEMNVSTLELGDSALYLCASSLAGTGGYEQYFGPGTRLTVT.

The rearrangement uses TRBV6-1 and TRBJ1-2; D might be TRBD1 (5 bases). V lost 6 bases and J 4 bases, leaving 15 bases between the germline ends. CDR3 length equals 14 residues. Germline V gene sequence: CDR1 MNHNS, CDR2 SASEGT. CDR3 sequence reads: CASRATGIPYGYTF. In nucleotides, the CDR3 is TGTGCCAGCAGGGCAACAGGAATTCCCTATGGCTACACCTTC.

The V call is TRBV5-1, the J call TRBJ2-5; TRBD1 matches at 8 bases. CDR3 size: 15 residues. Trimming removed 4 bases from V and 4 bases from J; junction bases left unmatched: 9. Germline V gives CDR1 SGHRS, CDR2 YFSETQ. CDR3 residues: CASSQFGQGPETQYF. The CDR3 coding sequence is TGCGCCAGCAGCCAATTCGGACAGGGCCCAGAGACCCAGTACTTC.

This clone was picked up a small number of times. This chain uses TRBV25-1 with TRBJ2-1, with TRBD2 identical over 8 bases. J gave up 3 bases and V 6 bases, and 10 bases lay outside the gene matches. Germline-derived CDR1 and CDR2 are MGHDK and SYGVNS. The CDR3 has 16 amino acids. The CDR3 nucleotides are TGTGCCAGCAGCGTGCTGGCGGGGGGCCTCTACAATGAGCAGTTCTTC. It is translated as CASSVLAGGLYNEQFF.

The chain links TRBV6-5 to TRBJ2-3; 11 positions match TRBD2. The V and J ends lost 2 bases and 4 bases, in that order; junction bases with no gene match: 5. Looked up from germline, CDR1 is MNHEY and CDR2 is SVGAGI. CDR3 size: 16 residues. The CDR3 spells CASSYNLAGGSDTQYF. CDR3 DNA sequence: TGTGCCAGCAGTTACAACCTAGCGGGGGGTTCAGATACGCAGTATTTT.